A selection of T cell receptor beta chains follows, all from one sample in a study of post-analysis software for immune sequencing data. TCRdb reanalysed the PCR reads using MiXCR and keeps one entry per CDR3 protein. The sample consists of some 690,000 distinct CDR3 sequences, just under 30% of them appearing once. Source material: blood. The receptors come from a girl between 5 and 17 years old with multiple sclerosis. CDR3s include the opening cysteine and the closing phenylalanine or tryptophan. The D gene is left open where the match is weak. A row's size may be missing; if present it is once, few, many or a size class.

v_call	d_call	clone_size	j_call	cdr3_nt	cdr3_aa
TRBV27	-	few	TRBJ2-1	TGTGCCAGCAGCCTGATCTTGGGGGGTCCGGGTAATGAGCAGTTCTTC	CASSLILGGPGNEQFF
TRBV18	TRBD2	-	TRBJ2-7	TGTGCCAGCTCACCAGGACTAGCGGGCCCCTACGAGCAGTACTTC	CASSPGLAGPYEQYF
TRBV2	-	-	TRBJ1-2	TGTGCCAGTAGGGAGGCGATGCCCTATGGCTACACCTTC	CASREAMPYGYTF
TRBV20-1	-	few	TRBJ1-5	TGCAGTGCTAGCGAAGGGGTCTATAGCAATCGGCCCCAGCATTTT	CSASEGVYSNRPQHF
TRBV12-5	-	-	TRBJ2-3	TGTGCTTCCACAAGGGGGGGGACGGCAGATACGCAGTATTTT	CASTRGGTADTQYF
TRBV20-1	TRBD2	few	TRBJ2-5	TGCAGTGCTAGTTGGTCTAGCGGGAGTCCTGGGGAGACCCAGTACTTC	CSASWSSGSPGETQYF
TRBV7-9	-	-	TRBJ2-1	TGTGCCAGCAGCTTAGCTCGGAGGGGGATGGAGTTTGAGCAGTTCTTC	CASSLARRGMEFEQFF
TRBV12-3/TRBV12-4	-	-	TRBJ1-1	TGTGCCAGCAGTCTCATGGAGAACACTGAAGCTTTCTTT	CASSLMENTEAFF
TRBV4-3	-	few	TRBJ2-7	TGCGCCAGCAGCCAAGATTATGGTTCCTACTACGAGCAGTACTTC	CASSQDYGSYYEQYF
TRBV27	TRBD2	-	TRBJ2-7	TGTGCCAGCAGTTTATCTCCCGGGACTAGCGGGGGGTACGAGCAGTACTTC	CASSLSPGTSGGYEQYF
TRBV25-1	-	-	TRBJ2-1	TGTGCCAGCAGTGAATCTCCCAATGGCCGGAGTGGGCAGTTCTTC	CASSESPNGRSGQFF
TRBV6-2/TRBV6-3	-	few	TRBJ2-5	TGTGCCAGCAGTTACTGGGGCTATGGCGAGACCCAGTACTTC	CASSYWGYGETQYF
TRBV12-3/TRBV12-4	TRBD1	-	TRBJ2-1	TGTGCCAGCGGACAGGGCGTGGGTGAGCAGTTCTTC	CASGQGVGEQFF
TRBV20-1	TRBD2	many	TRBJ2-1	TGCAGTGCTCGCGTAGGTCCGGGGGGCTACAATGAGCAGTTCTTC	CSARVGPGGYNEQFF
TRBV5-1	TRBD1	-	TRBJ2-3	TGCGCCAGCAGCTTCCGGGACAGGGGTACAGATACGCAGTATTTT	CASSFRDRGTDTQYF
TRBV29-1	-	-	TRBJ2-7	TGCAGCGTTGAGGGGGCCCCTTCCTACGAGCAGTACTTC	CSVEGAPSYEQYF
TRBV28	TRBD2	-	TRBJ2-7	TGTGCCAGCAGTTTATCCGCGGGAGGACCGTACGAGCAGTACTTC	CASSLSAGGPYEQYF
TRBV5-1	-	-	TRBJ1-1	TGCGCCAGCAGCTTGGAGGGGGGTCAGACTGAAGCTTTCTTT	CASSLEGGQTEAFF
TRBV2	-	few	TRBJ2-7	TGTGCCAGCAGCCCCCAAGCGCGCTCCTACGAGCAGTACTTC	CASSPQARSYEQYF
TRBV14	-	-	TRBJ2-3	TGTGCCAGCAGCCAAGAGTTCTCTGGGAATACGCAGTATTTT	CASSQEFSGNTQYF
TRBV4-3	-	few	TRBJ2-1	TGCGCCAGCAGCCAAGGACAAAATGAGCAGTTCTTC	CASSQGQNEQFF
TRBV9	-	-	TRBJ2-3	TGTGCCAGCAGCGCCCGGGGCCTACGGGAGTTGCCAGATACGCAGTATTTT	CASSARGLRELPDTQYF
TRBV6-5	-	once	TRBJ2-2	TGTGCCAGCAGTTACTCGAGGACTTTTAGCGGGGAGCTGTTTTTT	CASSYSRTFSGELFF
TRBV5-1	TRBD1	many	TRBJ2-7	TGCGCCAGCAGCTCGCCGACAGGGGGCTACGAGCAGTACTTC	CASSSPTGGYEQYF
TRBV5-1	-	-	TRBJ1-5	TGCGCCAGCAGCTTCGGGGGACCGGGGCAGCCCCAGCATTTT	CASSFGGPGQPQHF
TRBV25-1	-	-	TRBJ2-7	TGTGCCAGCAGTGAATTTCCGGGTGAGGCCTACGAGCAGTACTTC	CASSEFPGEAYEQYF
TRBV20-1	-	once	TRBJ2-5	TGCAGTGCTAGTGCCCTCGACGAGACCCAGTACTTC	CSASALDETQYF
TRBV15	-	-	TRBJ2-1	TGTGCCACCAGCAGAGACCGGGGCGCCCTCAATGAGCAGTTCTTC	CATSRDRGALNEQFF
TRBV6-2/TRBV6-3	TRBD1	many	TRBJ2-4	TGTGCCAGCAGTGGGACGACAGGGGGCATTCAGTACTTC	CASSGTTGGIQYF
TRBV6-5	-	few	TRBJ2-3	TGTGCCAGCAGCCCCGTGGTAGTCACAGATACGCAGTATTTT	CASSPVVVTDTQYF
TRBV20-1	-	-	TRBJ1-1	TGCAGTGCTAGCCCCTGGCGAATGAACACTGAAGCTTTCTTT	CSASPWRMNTEAFF
TRBV28	TRBD1	-	TRBJ1-6	TGTGCCAGCAGTTGGACAGGGAGTAATTCACCCCTCCACTTT	CASSWTGSNSPLHF
TRBV10-3	TRBD1	few	TRBJ1-4	TGTGCCATCAGTGGGGCAGGGGGTGAAAAACTGTTTTTT	CAISGAGGEKLFF
TRBV20-1	TRBD2	-	TRBJ2-7	TGCAGTGCTAGAGTCGGGGGAGGGTCCTACGAGCAGTACTTC	CSARVGGGSYEQYF
TRBV29-1	-	-	TRBJ1-1	TGCAGCGTTGCATGGCGGGGAAACACTGAAGCTTTCTTT	CSVAWRGNTEAFF
TRBV7-9	-	-	TRBJ2-5	TGTGCCAGCAGAGAGACAGGCAAAGAGACCCAGTACTTC	CASRETGKETQYF
TRBV12-3/TRBV12-4	TRBD1	-	TRBJ2-1	TGTGCCAGCACTAGCAGGGACAGGGGGTACAATGAGCAGTTCTTC	CASTSRDRGYNEQFF
TRBV20-1	TRBD2	few	TRBJ2-1	TGCAGTGCTAGATCCATCGGCGGGAGTGGAAATGAGCAGTTCTTC	CSARSIGGSGNEQFF
TRBV7-9	TRBD1	few	TRBJ2-6	TGTGCCAGCAGCTTAGGGGACAGGGGCTCATCTGGGGCCAACGTCCTGACTTTC	CASSLGDRGSSGANVLTF
TRBV29-1	-	few	TRBJ2-1	TGCAGCGTCGACCATACTAGCAAGAGCTCCTACAATGAGCAGTTCTTC	CSVDHTSKSSYNEQFF
TRBV12-3/TRBV12-4	-	-	TRBJ1-1	TGTGCCAGCAGTTTAACCGCCGGCTTAAACACTGAAGCTTTCTTT	CASSLTAGLNTEAFF
TRBV3-1	-	-	TRBJ2-1	TGTGCCAGCGCAGCCTTGGCAGGGGAGGCTAGGGGGAATGAGCAGTTCTTC	CASAALAGEARGNEQFF
TRBV11-2	-	-	TRBJ2-2	TGTGCCAGCAGCCCCTCGGTGAGGGGCACCGGGGAGCTGTTTTTT	CASSPSVRGTGELFF
TRBV6-1	-	once	TRBJ1-2	TGTGCCAGCACCGGACAGAACTATGGCTACACCTTC	CASTGQNYGYTF
TRBV20-1	TRBD2	few	TRBJ2-5	TGCAGTGCTCGGACTAGCGGAGAACAAGAGACCCAGTACTTC	CSARTSGEQETQYF
TRBV6-5	-	-	TRBJ2-1	TGTGCCAGCAGTAGACAGAGGGCAAGGGGTGAGCAGTTCTTC	CASSRQRARGEQFF
TRBV20-1	-	few	TRBJ2-1	TGCAGTGCTAGGGCCGGGACCCGCGGCAATGAGCAGTTCTTC	CSARAGTRGNEQFF
TRBV11-2	-	-	TRBJ2-3	TGTGCCAGCAGCTTAGATCTTGCGGGTAGCACAGATACGCAGTATTTT	CASSLDLAGSTDTQYF
TRBV12-3/TRBV12-4	-	-	TRBJ1-4	TGTGCCAGCACAGGGCGGGAAAAACGGTTTTTT	CASTGREKRFF
TRBV7-2	-	many	TRBJ2-7	TGTGCCAGCAGCCCTCAAGCGGGCCACAACTACGAGCAGTACTTC	CASSPQAGHNYEQYF
TRBV18	TRBD1	-	TRBJ2-6	TGTGCCAGCTCACCACGAGACAGGGGGCGCCCTGGGGCCAACGTCCTGACTTTC	CASSPRDRGRPGANVLTF